This T cell receptor (beta chain) was sequenced in a study of T cells in Graves' hyperthyroidism and ophthalmopathy. Across the study: The initial diagnosis was the point when peripheral blood was collected, ahead of any treatment.

Whole-study results and caveats: Within blood appeared most thyroid clonotypes that had expanded above 0.001.

This clonotype was recorded a few times. Its specificity is not known. TCR beta CDR3 regions were amplified from RNA. The HTBI primer set served for first-round RT-PCR of the TCR CDR3. From the multiplex PCR reads, TCRdb called clonotypes with MiXCR, one entry per CDR3 protein. The sample includes 750,000 to 900,000 distinct CDR3 sequences, around 39% of them seen just once. The CDR3 sequence is 15 residues long. Trimming took 5 bases from V and 4 from J, leaving 15 bases between them. Germline CDR1 and CDR2: SGDLS and YYNGEE. Diagnoses rested on clinical symptoms, serum thyroxine and TRAb, thyroid ultrasound and orbital computed tomography.

The chain carries TRBV9 and TRBJ1-4; D not resolved. The clonotype comes from a man younger than 35 with Graves' hyperthyroidism. Sample: blood. The CDR3 region is CASSKGSGINEKLFF. The CDR3 coding sequence is TGTGCCAGCAGTAAGGGATCGGGGATTAATGAAAAACTGTTTTTT.